The entry below gives a single T cell receptor (beta chain) sequence along with its context. This sample was taken from a study of blood T cell repertoires in COVID-19. Study background: The samples span acute and convalescent COVID-19 from the United States, Italy and Spain. From T cells, B-cell-depleted T cells, or PBMCs came the material, which was cDNA or gDNA.

Trimming removed 7 bases from V and 3 bases from J, with 7 bases in between. The V gene's germline CDR1 is MNHEY and CDR2 SVGAGI. This CDR3 contains 12 residues. As handled by the study authors: Reference gene primers were amplified, and this amplification served to estimate nucleated cell counts. TCRdb's table, derived via immunoSEQ multiplex PCR, lists solely in-frame clones and lacks some. Clonal size and the V and J genes are those of that table, whereas D and trimming came from the DNA. This table has about 46,000 clones, 65% to 85% appearing once. This sequence originates from a woman aged 80 or over with acute or convalescent COVID-19. Sequencing was done on a sample of peripheral blood. The genes are TRBV6-5 and TRBJ1-3, with no clear D. CDR3 residues: CASTSHGNTIYF. Here the CDR3 DNA reads TGTGCCAGCACCTCACATGGAAACACCATATATTTT.